These 2 T cell receptor beta chains were all obtained from the same sample, sequenced in a study of blood T cells in healthy people across ages. Next came a second PCR, run for about 6 to 12 cycles, which used a sample-barcoded 5' primer along with a J-beta primer mix. TCRdb called the 5' RACE reads again in MiXCR, with one record for every CDR3 protein. The sample carries 650,000 to 1,000,000 distinct CDR3 sequences, more than 35% recorded once. Sample: blood. Every receptor here comes from a man older than 75 in good health.

This chain uses TRBV20-1 with TRBJ1-2; 7 positions agree with TRBD1. Germline V lookup: CDR1 DFQATT, CDR2 SNEGSKA (reference sequence). The CDR3 has 13 amino acids. With 3 bases clipped from V and 9 bases from J, the junction kept 10 bases outside the gene matches. The CDR3 nucleotides are TGCAGTGCTAGTCTCGACAGGGAGAATAGCTACACCTTC. Translating gives CSASLDRENSYTF.

This clonotype occurred many times. The chain uses TRBV7-9 and TRBJ2-7; 7 bases match TRBD1. Germline CDR1 reads SEHNR; CDR2 reads FQNEAQ (reference sequence). V shed 5 bases, J shed 4 bases, and the junction held 5 bases outside the gene matches. The CDR3 is 13 residues long. The CDR3 coding sequence is TGTGCCAGCAGCATAGACAGGGTTTACGAGCAGTACTTC. It is translated as CASSIDRVYEQYF.